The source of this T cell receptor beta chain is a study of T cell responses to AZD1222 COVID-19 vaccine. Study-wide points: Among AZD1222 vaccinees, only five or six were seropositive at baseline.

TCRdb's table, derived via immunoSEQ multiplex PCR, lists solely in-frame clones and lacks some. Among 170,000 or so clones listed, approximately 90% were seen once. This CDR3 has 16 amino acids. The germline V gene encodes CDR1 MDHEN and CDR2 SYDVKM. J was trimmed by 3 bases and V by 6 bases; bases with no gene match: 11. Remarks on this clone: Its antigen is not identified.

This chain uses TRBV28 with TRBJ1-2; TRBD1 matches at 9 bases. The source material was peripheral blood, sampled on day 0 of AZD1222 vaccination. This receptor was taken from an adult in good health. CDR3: CASSVPGGQGHYGYTF. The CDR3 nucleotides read TGTGCCAGCAGCGTTCCCGGGGGACAGGGCCACTATGGCTACACCTTC.